This entry describes one T cell receptor beta chain. These data come from a study of blood T cell repertoires in COVID-19. Germline V gene lookup returns CDR1 MDHEN and CDR2 SYDVKM. The CDR3 has 15 amino acids. V shed 2 bases, J shed 7 bases, and the junction held 7 bases outside the gene matches. Per the original methods: The authors estimated nucleated cell counts from reference gene primer amplification. Assay: immunoSEQ multiplex PCR; the TCRdb copy retains only in-frame clones and omits some. V, J and clone size reflect that table, while D and trimming were determined from the DNA. The data hold some 270,000 clones, with approximately 85% observed a single time.

Sequencing was done on a sample of peripheral blood. V usage is TRBV28 and J usage is TRBJ1-5, with 8 nucleotides matching TRBD1. The source is a human donor with COVID-19, enrolled during active disease. The donor label of this sample is uncertain. CDR3 in DNA: TGTGCCAGCAGTTTAGGGGGGACAGGAGGGCAGCCCCAGCATTTT. Protein: CASSLGGTGGQPQHF. Filled out from reference TRBV28 and TRBJ1-5, the complete variable domain reads DVKVTQSSRYLVKRTGEKVFLECVQDMDHENMFWYRQDPGLGLRLIYFSYDVKMKEKGDIPEGYSVSREKKERFSLILESASTNQTSMYLCASSLGGTGGQPQHFGDGTRLSIL.